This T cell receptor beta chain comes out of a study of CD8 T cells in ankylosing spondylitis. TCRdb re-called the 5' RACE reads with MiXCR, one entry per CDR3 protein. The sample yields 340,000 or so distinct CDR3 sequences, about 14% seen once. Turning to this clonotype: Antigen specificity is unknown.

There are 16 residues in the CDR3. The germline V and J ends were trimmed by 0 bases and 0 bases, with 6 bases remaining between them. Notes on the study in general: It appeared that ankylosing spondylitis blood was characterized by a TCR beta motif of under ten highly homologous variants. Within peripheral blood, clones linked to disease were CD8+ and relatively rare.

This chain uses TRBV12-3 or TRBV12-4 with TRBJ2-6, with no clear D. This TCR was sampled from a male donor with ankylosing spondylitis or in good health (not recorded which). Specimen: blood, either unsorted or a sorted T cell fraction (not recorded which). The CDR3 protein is CASSLATSSGANVLTF. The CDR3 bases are TGTGCCAGCAGTTTAGCGACAAGCTCTGGGGCCAACGTCCTGACTTTC.